What follows is one T cell receptor (beta chain) and its context. The sample comes from a study of shared clonotypes between healthy human individuals. Measured with immunoSEQ multiplex PCR; TCRdb has only the in-frame clones, and not every one. The table shows 950,000 to 1,100,000 clones, with more than 65% occurring only once. Germline V gene data show CDR1 as KGHSH and CDR2 as LQKENI. Trimming cost V 3 bases and J 7 bases, with 10 bases left between them. The CDR3 runs 13 residues. The chain carries TRBV18 and TRBJ2-1; perhaps TRBD1 as D (6 bases). Sequenced material: memory CD4+ T cells sorted from blood. Subset meaning: CD45RA-negative fraction. The sequence was obtained from a man aged 18 to 29 in good health. The CDR3 DNA follows: TGTGCCAGCTCACCCTACACAGGGAATGAGCAGTTCTTC. Translated, it gives CASSPYTGNEQFF. Drawing the rest from reference TRBV18 and TRBJ2-1, the complete variable domain is NAGVMQNPRHLVRRRGQEARLRCSPMKGHSHVYWYRQLPEEGLKFMVYLQKENIIDESGMPKERFSAEFPKEGPSILRIQQVVRGDSAAYFCASSPYTGNEQFFGPGTRLTVL.